These 15 T cell receptor beta chains were all obtained from the same sample, sequenced in a study of T cell repertoires in cytomegalovirus infection. TCRdb ran MiXCR on the reads and lists one entry per CDR3 protein. The sample yields approximately 910,000 distinct CDR3 sequences, about a third seen once. These receptors' antigens are unknown. Source: cultured CD8+ T cells from PBMCs, taken from culture after CMV antigen stimulation. Receptor source: a human donor in good health (CMV status not recorded). Some clones in this sample may be carry-over from other donors' samples.

This chain uses TRBV6-5 with TRBJ2-7; 10 bases map to TRBD1. The V segment lost 6 bases and the J segment 2 bases; nucleotides outside the gene matches: 7. The CDR3 runs to 15 residues. CDR1 is MNHEY, CDR2 SVGAGI, per germline. The CDR3 nucleotides read TGTGCCAGCAGAACCCCGGGACAGGGGACCTACGAGCAGTACTTC. Its translation is CASRTPGQGTYEQYF.

This clonotype was counted only a few times. V is TRBV5-1 and J is TRBJ1-1; D gene uncertain. V was trimmed by 0 bases and J by 7 bases, leaving 10 bases between them. CDR1 and CDR2 from the germline V gene are SGHRS and YFSETQ. This CDR3 contains 13 residues. CDR3 in amino acids: CASSLEGGYEAFF. The CDR3 region has the DNA TGCGCCAGCAGCTTGGAAGGCGGCTATGAAGCTTTCTTT.

The CDR3, as DNA: TGTGCCAGCAGTTACTCGGTAATAGCTACAGATACGCAGTATTTT. This codes for CASSYSVIATDTQYF. The rearrangement uses TRBV6-6 and TRBJ2-3; D not resolved. The CDR3 has 15 residues. CDR1 MNHNY and CDR2 SVGAGI come from the germline V gene (reference sequence). The V end was cut by 0 bases, the J end by 3 bases, with 10 bases between.

This clonotype was counted a few times. The chain joins TRBV4-2 to TRBJ1-5, with D perhaps TRBD1 (6 bases). The CDR3 consists of 15 residues. Germline CDR1 LGHNA, CDR2 YNFKEQ. Trimming stripped 2 bases from V and 4 bases from J, with 12 bases between. CDR3 loop: CASSQQGNWNQPQHF. The CDR3 DNA reads TGTGCCAGCAGCCAACAGGGGAATTGGAATCAGCCCCAGCATTTT.

This clonotype has more than one count but fewer than ten. The rearrangement joins TRBV19 to TRBJ2-2, with 7 bases lining up with TRBD1. Germline assignment: CDR1 LNHDA and CDR2 SQIVND (reference sequence). Trimming cost V 7 bases and J 4 bases; bases outside gene matches: 12. The CDR3 runs 16 residues. CDR3 sequence: CASMTTGAPSTGELFF. The CDR3 nucleotides are TGTGCCAGTATGACTACAGGGGCCCCTAGCACCGGGGAGCTGTTTTTT.

To note about this clonotype: One end of the junction fails to match germline, which may point to a read error. The chain carries TRBV7-6 and TRBJ2-1; TRBD2 agrees at 11 bases. Germline CDR1 and CDR2: SGHVS and FNYEAQ. This CDR3 region has 15 residues. As DNA, the CDR3 is TGTGCTAGCAGCTTAGCGGGGGGGACATTCGATGAGCAGTTCTTC. This encodes CASSLAGGTFDEQFF.

This chain's CDR3 is CASSPTGGDTNYGYTF. For the CDR3, the DNA is TGTGCCAGCAGTCCGACAGGGGGGGATACTAACTATGGCTACACCTTC. This chain joins TRBV6-5 and TRBJ1-2, with 9 bases aligning to TRBD1. The CDR3 extends over 16 amino acids. In germline, CDR1 is MNHEY, CDR2 SVGAGI. The J segment lost 0 bases and the V segment lost 5 bases, leaving 7 bases of the junction unmatched.

This clonotype was detected only a few times. The rearrangement links TRBV12-3 or TRBV12-4 to TRBJ2-5; weak D call: TRBD2 (6 bases). This CDR3 region has 14 residues. Trimming cost V 2 bases and J 1 base, with 8 bases left between them. CDR3 bases: TGTGCCAGCAGTTTAATCGGGAGCCAAGAGACCCAGTACTTC. Translating gives CASSLIGSQETQYF.

The gene calls are TRBV5-8 and TRBJ2-7; D remains unclear. Trimming stripped 6 bases from V and 1 base from J, with 5 bases between. Germline lookup yields CDR1 SGHTS and CDR2 YDEGEE. This CDR3 contains 11 residues. CDR3 sequence (DNA): TGTGCCAGCACCGCATCCTACGAGCAGTACTTC. Translation: CASTASYEQYF.

The chain links TRBV5-4 to TRBJ2-1, with no clear D. The CDR3 sequence is 12 residues long. Trimming took off 4 bases at V and 6 bases at J, with 8 bases between the two ends. The germline CDR1 and CDR2 sequences are SGHNT and YYREEE (reference sequence). The CDR3 DNA reads as TGTGCCAGCAGCGTCTTAGTCAATGAGCAGTTCTTC. It encodes CASSVLVNEQFF.

The chain joins TRBV29-1 to TRBJ2-2; 9 nucleotides match TRBD2. The V segment lost 7 bases and the J segment 3 bases; nucleotides outside the gene matches: 18. Germline lookup yields CDR1 SQVTM and CDR2 ANQGSEA. This CDR3 is 18 amino acids long. Here the CDR3 reads CSASRGGGAVRDTGELFF. DNA for the CDR3: TGCAGCGCCAGTCGTGGCGGGGGGGCGGTCAGGGACACCGGGGAGCTGTTTTTT.

This clonotype was picked up a small number of times. V gene TRBV5-5 combines with J gene TRBJ2-7; D is perhaps TRBD1 (6 bases). The V end lost 0 bases, the J end lost 5 bases, and 12 bases lay between the germline ends. This CDR3 is built from 14 residues. CDR1 is SGHKS, CDR2 YYEKEE, per germline (reference sequence). CDR3: CASSLDLGADEQYV. For the CDR3, the DNA is TGTGCCAGCAGCTTGGACCTGGGGGCAGACGAGCAGTACGTC.

The chain uses TRBV24-1 and TRBJ2-7, with no clear D. The V end lost 4 bases, the J end lost 13 bases, and 13 bases lay between the germline ends. This CDR3 comprises 11 residues. CDR1 is KGHDR, CDR2 SFDVKD, per germline. The CDR3 DNA follows: TGTGCCACCAGTGAACTCGGCCGGCACTACTTC. This codes for CATSELGRHYF.

This clonotype was observed a few times. The V gene is TRBV7-6, the J gene TRBJ2-1; D not certain. The germline V gene has CDR1 SGHVS and CDR2 FNYEAQ. The CDR3 is made up of 16 amino acids. Trimming took off 1 base at V and 0 bases at J, with 10 bases between the two ends. CDR3 sequence (DNA): TGTGCCAGCAGCTTAGAAACGCACAGCTCCTACAATGAGCAGTTCTTC. Encoded protein: CASSLETHSSYNEQFF.

The chain's CDR3 is CASSQGAGSYNEQFF. The CDR3 DNA reads as TGCGCCAGCAGCCAAGGGGCGGGGAGCTACAATGAGCAGTTCTTC. The rearrangement uses TRBV4-3 and TRBJ2-1, with a possible D match to TRBD2 (6 bases). The V end was cut by 1 base, the J end by 3 bases, with 10 bases between. The CDR3 runs 15 residues. CDR1 LGHNA and CDR2 YSLEER come from the germline V gene.